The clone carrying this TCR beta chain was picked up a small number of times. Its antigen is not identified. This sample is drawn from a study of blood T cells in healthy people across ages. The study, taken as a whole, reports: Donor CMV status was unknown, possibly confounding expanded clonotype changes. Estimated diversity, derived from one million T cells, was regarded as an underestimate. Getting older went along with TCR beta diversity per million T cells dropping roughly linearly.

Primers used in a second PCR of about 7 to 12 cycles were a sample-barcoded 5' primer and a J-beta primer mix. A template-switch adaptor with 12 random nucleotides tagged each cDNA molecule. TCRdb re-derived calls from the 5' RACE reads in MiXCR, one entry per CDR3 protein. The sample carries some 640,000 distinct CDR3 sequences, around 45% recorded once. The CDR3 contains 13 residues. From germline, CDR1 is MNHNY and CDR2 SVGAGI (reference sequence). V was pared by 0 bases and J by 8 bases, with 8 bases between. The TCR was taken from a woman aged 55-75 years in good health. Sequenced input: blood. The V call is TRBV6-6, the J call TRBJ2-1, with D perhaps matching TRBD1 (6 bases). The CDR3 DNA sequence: TGTGCCAGCAGTTACTCCAAGGGGGATGAGCAGTTCTTC. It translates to CASSYSKGDEQFF.